The next 22 T cell receptor beta chains were all read from a single sample in a study of blood T cell repertoires in COVID-19. Profiled with immunoSEQ multiplex PCR; TCRdb holds only in-frame clones, not every one. The sample has some 80,000 clones, about 76% seen once; the top ten hold 15% to 20%. Sequenced input: peripheral blood. The receptor set was obtained from a woman older than 75 with active or convalescent COVID-19.

V usage is TRBV5-4 and J usage is TRBJ1-6; 8 bases line up with TRBD1. The germline gives CDR1 SGHNT, CDR2 YYREEE (reference sequence). This CDR3 region has 15 residues. The V segment lost 4 bases and the J segment 9 bases; nucleotides outside the gene matches: 9. The CDR3 DNA follows: TGTGCCAGCAGCACCGGACAGGGTATGATTTCACCCCTCCACTTT. Translation: CASSTGQGMISPLHF.

J is TRBJ1-4 and V is TRBV5-4; 10 nucleotides agree with TRBD1. The CDR3 contains 13 residues. Trimming removed 5 bases from V and 8 bases from J; junction bases left unmatched: 3. From germline, CDR1 is SGHNT and CDR2 YYREEE (reference sequence). CDR3 protein: CASRLDRGEKLFF. The CDR3 nucleotides are TGTGCCAGCAGACTGGACAGGGGGGAAAAACTGTTTTTT.

This clone was picked up a small number of times. The chain links TRBV3-1 (or the pseudogene TRBV3-2) to TRBJ2-1; 8 bases map to TRBD1. Germline assignment: CDR1 LGHDT and CDR2 YNNKEL (reference sequence). The CDR3 is made up of 16 amino acids. V was pared by 2 bases and J by 2 bases, with 5 bases of the junction left unmatched. The CDR3 bases are TGTGCCAGCAGCCAACTGGCAGGGGGCGCCTACAATGAGCAGTTCTTC. Protein: CASSQLAGGAYNEQFF.

This chain links TRBV5-1 with TRBJ1-3; perhaps TRBD1 as D (6 bases). CDR1 SGHRS and CDR2 YFSETQ come from the germline V gene. V was pared by 1 base and J by 2 bases, with 7 bases between. This CDR3 has 14 residues. CDR3 region: CASSLWGPGNTIYF. The CDR3 bases are TGCGCCAGCAGCTTGTGGGGGCCTGGAAACACCATATATTTT.

V gene TRBV3-1 (or the pseudogene TRBV3-2) combines with J gene TRBJ1-1; D not certain. Trimming left V 1 base short and J 2 bases short, with 5 bases between. The CDR3 is made up of 13 amino acids. Germline V gives CDR1 LGHDT, CDR2 YNNKEL (reference sequence). CDR3 sequence (DNA): TGTGCCAGCAGCCAAGTGCTAAACACTGAAGCTTTCTTT. It encodes CASSQVLNTEAFF.

The chain employs TRBV18 and TRBJ2-7, with a tentative D call TRBD1 (6 bases). The CDR3 has 13 residues. Germline V gives CDR1 KGHSH, CDR2 LQKENI. Trimming cost V 3 bases and J 5 bases, with 11 bases left between them. The CDR3 here is CASSPDRGDEQYF. CDR3 DNA sequence: TGTGCCAGCTCACCGGACAGAGGCGACGAGCAGTACTTC.

The gene calls are TRBV27 and TRBJ1-6, with TRBD1 as a possible D gene (5 bases). Trimming removed 1 base at V and 8 bases at J, with 15 bases between. This CDR3 is 16 amino acids long. Per germline, CDR1 MNHEY and CDR2 SMNVEV (reference sequence). CDR3 DNA sequence: TGTGCCAGCAGTTTATTATCGGCTGCGGGGGATTCACCCCTCCACTTT. Translation gives CASSLLSAAGDSPLHF.

The chain joins TRBV7-2 to TRBJ1-2; D ambiguous. Germline CDR1 SGHTA, CDR2 FQGNSA. V lost 0 bases to trimming and J lost 6 bases, with 17 bases between them. The CDR3 is 16 residues long. The CDR3 coding sequence is TGTGCCAGCAGCTTAGCATTCGCAGGAAGAAGAGATGGCTACACCTTC. Protein product: CASSLAFAGRRDGYTF.

J is TRBJ2-3 and V is TRBV5-1; 7 nucleotides agree with TRBD1. V dropped 0 bases and J dropped 4; count of bases not matched to a gene: 2. CDR1 is SGHRS and CDR2 is YFSETQ in the germline V gene. The CDR3 is made up of 14 amino acids. The CDR3 DNA is TGCGCCAGCAGCTTGGGAACAGGGGCAGATACGCAGTATTTT. Its protein product is CASSLGTGADTQYF.

The J gene is TRBJ1-2, the V gene TRBV24-1; D perhaps matches TRBD1 (6 bases). Germline CDR1 is KGHDR and CDR2 is SFDVKD. The CDR3 extends over 11 amino acids. V shed 12 bases and J shed 6 bases, with 13 bases lying between them. CDR3 bases: TGTGCCGCCGGGGGGGCAAATGGCTACACCTTC. Protein: CAAGGANGYTF.

The V gene is TRBV10-3, the J gene TRBJ2-3; 7 bases are shared with TRBD2. The CDR3 length is 14 residues. Germline-derived CDR1 and CDR2 are ENHRY and SYGVKD. The V gene end was trimmed by 7 bases and the J gene end by 8 bases; junction bases not matched to a gene: 12. The CDR3 protein is CAITAGDGQGTQYF. CDR3 bases: TGTGCCATCACGGCGGGGGATGGTCAGGGTACGCAGTATTTT.

V usage is TRBV27 and J usage is TRBJ2-5; possible D gene TRBD1, 5 bases. The CDR3 spans 15 residues. V lost 5 bases and J 4 bases, leaving 17 bases between the germline ends. Germline CDR1 is MNHEY and CDR2 is SMNVEV (reference sequence). DNA for the CDR3: TGTGCCAGCAGTACCCTTCCCCCGCAGGGAGAGACCCAGTACTTC. Protein product: CASSTLPPQGETQYF.

V is TRBV4-3 and J is TRBJ1-4, with 9 positions matching TRBD1. Per the germline V gene, CDR1 is LGHNA and CDR2 is YSLEER. V shed 4 bases, J shed 8 bases, and the junction held 11 bases outside the gene matches. The CDR3 has 16 residues. The chain's CDR3 is CASSLTPGGTGEKLFF. CDR3 sequence (DNA): TGCGCCAGCAGCCTCACCCCAGGGGGGACAGGGGAAAAACTGTTTTTT.

DNA of the CDR3: TGTGCCAGCAGCTTAAGTGACGGCAGGTACGAGCAGTACTTC. Its translation: CASSLSDGRYEQYF. The chain has TRBV7-2 and TRBJ2-7; D unresolved. Germline-derived CDR1 and CDR2 are SGHTA and FQGNSA. CDR3 size: 14 residues. Between the trimmed V and J ends, which lost 2 bases and 4 bases, there was a span of 12 bases.

This clone showed up just once. DNA of the CDR3: TGTGCCAGCAGCGCACAGGGGTTGAACACTGAAGCTTTCTTT. Translation: CASSAQGLNTEAFF. The rearrangement links TRBV7-2 to TRBJ1-1, with 7 bases aligning to TRBD1. With 5 bases clipped from V and 0 bases from J, the junction kept 3 bases outside the gene matches. The germline CDR1 and CDR2 sequences are SGHTA and FQGNSA. This CDR3 spans 14 amino acids.

The sample holds a few counts of this clone. The chain joins TRBV5-6 to TRBJ1-5; the D gene is possibly TRBD1 (5 bases). Trimming stripped 2 bases from V and 4 bases from J, with 16 bases between. The CDR3 length is 16 residues. Germline-derived CDR1 and CDR2 are SGHDT and YYEEEE. The CDR3 sequence: CASSFRVAGWNQPQHF. The CDR3 DNA is TGTGCCAGCAGCTTCCGGGTCGCAGGGTGGAATCAGCCCCAGCATTTT.

This clone appeared once. V is TRBV6-4 and J is TRBJ1-1; D not certain. The germline gives CDR1 MRHNA, CDR2 SNTAGT. The CDR3 is made up of 13 amino acids. V lost 2 bases to trimming and J lost 1 base, with 5 bases between them. The CDR3 is CASSDSQNTEAFF. CDR3 coding DNA: TGTGCCAGCAGTGACAGCCAGAACACTGAAGCTTTCTTT.

V usage is TRBV2 and J usage is TRBJ2-1; no clear D gene. The CDR3 consists of 12 residues. With 4 bases removed from V and 8 bases from J, the gap between germline ends came to 9 bases. Germline assignment: CDR1 SNHLY and CDR2 FYNNEI. The CDR3 nucleotides read TGTGCCAGCAGTGTAGTTGGTTATGAGCAGTTCTTC. Protein product: CASSVVGYEQFF.

This clone has only a few counts. The same CDR3 also results from other DNA sequences found in this sample. The rearrangement links TRBV18 to TRBJ2-5; 7 positions agree with TRBD1. CDR1 KGHSH and CDR2 LQKENI come from the germline V gene. The CDR3 loop spans 14 amino acids. The trim removed 1 base at V and 2 bases at J, leaving 1 base unmatched. The CDR3 sequence: CASSPLQGQETQYF. Here the CDR3 DNA reads TGTGCCAGCTCACCACTACAGGGGCAAGAGACCCAGTACTTC.

The gene calls are TRBV18 and TRBJ2-7; perhaps TRBD1 as D (5 bases). CDR1 KGHSH and CDR2 LQKENI come from the germline V gene. This CDR3 is 15 amino acids long. V was pared by 0 bases and J by 3 bases, with 12 bases between. The CDR3 protein is CASSPPGTGIYEQYF. The CDR3 bases are TGTGCCAGCTCACCACCGGGCACAGGAATCTACGAGCAGTACTTC.

The genes are TRBV27 and TRBJ1-5; D gene unclear. Germline CDR1 is MNHEY and CDR2 is SMNVEV (reference sequence). This CDR3 region has 13 residues. Trimming shortened V by 7 bases and J by 6 bases, and 13 bases separated the two germline ends. CDR3 bases: TGTGCCAGCACCCGAGGGATAGGTCAGCCCCAGCATTTT. Translating it yields CASTRGIGQPQHF.

This sequence joins TRBV7-2 and TRBJ2-5; 8 nucleotides match TRBD2. The germline V gene has CDR1 SGHTA and CDR2 FQGNSA. With V trimmed by 5 bases and J by 3 bases, 11 bases remained unmatched. The CDR3 consists of 16 residues. CDR3 region: CASSISQGLGEETQYF. CDR3 coding DNA: TGTGCCAGCAGCATATCTCAGGGACTAGGGGAAGAGACCCAGTACTTC.